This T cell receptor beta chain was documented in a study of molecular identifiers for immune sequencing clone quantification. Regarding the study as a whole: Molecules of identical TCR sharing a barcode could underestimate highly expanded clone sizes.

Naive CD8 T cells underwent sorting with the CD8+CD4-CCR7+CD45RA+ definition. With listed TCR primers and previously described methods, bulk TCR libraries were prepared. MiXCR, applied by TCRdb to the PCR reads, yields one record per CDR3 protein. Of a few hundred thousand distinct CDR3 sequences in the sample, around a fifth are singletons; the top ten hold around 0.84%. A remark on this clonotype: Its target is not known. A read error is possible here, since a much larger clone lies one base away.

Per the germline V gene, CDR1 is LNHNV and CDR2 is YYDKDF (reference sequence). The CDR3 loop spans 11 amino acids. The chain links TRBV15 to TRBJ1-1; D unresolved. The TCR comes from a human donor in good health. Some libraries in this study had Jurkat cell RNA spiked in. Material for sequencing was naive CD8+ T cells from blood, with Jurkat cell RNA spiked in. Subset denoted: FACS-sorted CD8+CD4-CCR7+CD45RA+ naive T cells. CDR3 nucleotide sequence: TGTGCCACCAGCCCCGGCACTGCAGCTTTCTTT. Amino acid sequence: CATSPGTAAFF. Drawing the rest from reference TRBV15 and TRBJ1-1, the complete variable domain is DAMVIQNPRYQVTQFGKPVTLSCSQTLNHNVMYWYQQKSSQAPKLLFHYYDKDFNNEADTPDNFQSRRPNTSFCFLDIRSPGLGDTAMYLCATSPGTAAFFGQGTRLTVV.